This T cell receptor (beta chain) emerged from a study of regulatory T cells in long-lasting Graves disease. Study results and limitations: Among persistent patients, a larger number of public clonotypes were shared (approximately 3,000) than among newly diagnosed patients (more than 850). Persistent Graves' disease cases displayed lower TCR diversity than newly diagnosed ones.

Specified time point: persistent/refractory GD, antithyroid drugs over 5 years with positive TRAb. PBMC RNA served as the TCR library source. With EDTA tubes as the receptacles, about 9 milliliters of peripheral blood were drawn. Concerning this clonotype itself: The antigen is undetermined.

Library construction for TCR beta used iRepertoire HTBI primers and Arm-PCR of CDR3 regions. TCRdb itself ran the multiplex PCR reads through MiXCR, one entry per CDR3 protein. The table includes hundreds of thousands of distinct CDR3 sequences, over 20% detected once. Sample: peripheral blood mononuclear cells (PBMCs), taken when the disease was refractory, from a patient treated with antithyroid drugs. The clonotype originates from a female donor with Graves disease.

As DNA, the CDR3 is TGTGCCACCACATCGGGCGGGAAGAATACAGATACGCAGTATTTT. Its translation: CATTSGGKNTDTQYF. The gene calls are TRBV24-1 and TRBJ2-3; D might be TRBD2 (6 bases). Germline V gives CDR1 KGHDR, CDR2 SFDVKD. The CDR3 contains 15 residues. V shed 8 bases and J shed 3 bases, with 17 bases lying between them.